This T cell receptor (beta chain) was captured by sequencing in a study of T cell repertoires in cytomegalovirus infection. Across the study: Recently identified HLA-C-restricted CMV epitopes were among the peptides used. Public TCR beta signatures provided an indication of both CMV infection and a matching HLA type.

CDR1 is SQVTM and CDR2 is ANQGSEA in the germline V gene. V lost 6 bases and J 3 bases, leaving 18 bases between the germline ends. The length of the CDR3 is 15 residues. TCRdb analysed the reads with MiXCR anew, one entry per CDR3 protein. This table holds roughly 800,000 distinct CDR3 sequences, 25% to 35% found once. Study-level findings and limits: It was HLA-C-restricted CMV-specific TCR beta clonotypes that dominated the response ex vivo. Identification of carriers of CMV plus the relevant HLA was performed using cumulative public TCR beta family frequency.

This clonotype turned up a few times. Its target is not known. The chain employs TRBV29-1 and TRBJ2-1; D assignment may be TRBD1 or TRBD2 (6 bases each). This sequence was found in a human donor in good health (CMV status not recorded). Some clones in this sample may be carry-over from other donors' samples. This specimen consisted of cultured CD8+ T cells from PBMCs, obtained from culture after CMV antigen stimulation. The CDR3 nucleotides are TGCAGCGTCATCTACAGGGAGGTCCTCTACAATGAGCAGTTCTTC. This gives the protein CSVIYREVLYNEQFF.